This is a list of T cell receptor beta chains from one sample in a study of blood T cell repertoires in COVID-19. Profiled with immunoSEQ multiplex PCR; TCRdb holds only in-frame clones, not every one. The table has some 500,000 clones, roughly 90% seen once. Sequences were obtained from PBMCs or T cells enriched from blood (not recorded which). The source is a woman aged 40 to 55 who had recovered from COVID-19. Both conserved end residues are part of each CDR3. Fields, in order: clone size, V gene, J gene, D gene, CDR3 protein, CDR3 DNA. The D gene is left open where the match is weak. A row's size may be missing; if present it is once, few, many or a size class.

.	TRBV28	TRBJ1-1	.	CASSLSEAEAFF	TGTGCCAGCAGTTTATCGGAGGCCGAAGCTTTCTTT
.	TRBV6-5	TRBJ1-1	.	CASSYPAGTEAFF	TGTGCCAGCAGTTACCCGGCAGGGACTGAAGCTTTCTTT
.	TRBV4-3	TRBJ1-1	TRBD1	CASSPQGGNTEAFF	TGCGCCAGCAGCCCTCAGGGGGGAAACACTGAAGCTTTCTTT
.	TRBV18	TRBJ1-5	TRBD1	CASSGQASNQPQHF	TGTGCCAGCTCAGGACAGGCTAGCAATCAGCCCCAGCATTTT
.	TRBV5-4	TRBJ2-2	.	CASSLASENTGELFF	TGTGCCAGCAGCTTGGCGAGCGAGAACACCGGGGAGCTGTTTTTT
.	TRBV9	TRBJ1-2	TRBD1	CASRDRGYGYTF	TGTGCCAGCAGGGACAGGGGCTATGGCTACACCTTC
.	TRBV11-2	TRBJ2-7	.	CASSPGLIRSF	TGTGCCAGCAGCCCCGGACTAATTCGGTCGTTC
.	TRBV6-5	TRBJ2-7	.	CASSYSQGPYEQYF	TGTGCCAGCAGTTACTCCCAGGGGCCCTACGAGCAGTACTTC
.	TRBV2	TRBJ1-4	.	CASSSRATNEKLFF	TGTGCCAGCAGTTCGAGGGCAACTAATGAAAAACTGTTTTTT
.	TRBV7-2	TRBJ1-5	.	CASSLAQGYNQPQHF	TGTGCCAGCAGCTTAGCGCAGGGGTACAATCAGCCCCAGCATTTT
.	TRBV5-1	TRBJ2-5	.	CATKSNGVRASETQYF	TGCGCCACCAAAAGCAACGGGGTCCGGGCCAGCGAGACCCAGTACTTC
.	TRBV15	TRBJ2-3	TRBD2	CAISRAAGTRKEDTQYF	TGTGCCATCTCGCGAGCCGCCGGGACTAGAAAGGAGGATACGCAGTATTTT
.	TRBV7-2	TRBJ1-5	TRBD1	CASSVLGQGIGQPQHF	TGTGCCAGCAGCGTGTTGGGACAGGGGATTGGTCAGCCCCAGCATTTT
.	TRBV13	TRBJ2-3	TRBD2	CASSAPGTSGRAVDTQYF	TGTGCCAGCAGCGCTCCCGGGACTAGCGGGAGGGCCGTCGATACGCAGTATTTT
.	TRBV6-5	TRBJ1-2	.	CASRRELNYGYTF	TGTGCCAGCAGGAGGGAGCTGAACTATGGCTACACCTTC
few	TRBV29-1	TRBJ1-2	.	CSAHRVGYGYTF	TGCAGCGCCCACAGGGTCGGCTATGGCTACACCTTC
.	TRBV24-1	TRBJ2-5	TRBD2	CATSGTSGARVETQYF	TGTGCCACCAGTGGCACTAGCGGGGCAAGAGTAGAGACCCAGTACTTC